These T cell receptor beta chains were read from a single sample in a study of tumour-infiltrating T cells in Burkitt lymphoma. The method was immunoSEQ multiplex PCR; TCRdb's version includes in-frame clones alone and lacks a portion of them. The sample has hundreds of clones; about 15% are singletons. Sequencing was carried out using tumor tissue. The receptors here all came from a human donor with Burkitt lymphoma. Both conserved end residues are part of each CDR3. Fields, in order: V gene, J gene, D gene, clone size, CDR3 DNA, CDR3 protein. D genes are given only for firm matches. Some rows have no size entry. The others give once, few or many, or a class for an expanded clone.

TRBV12-2,TRBJ1-5,-,few,TGTGCAAGTCGCCCGGGAGGACGGGGGCTCAATCAGCCCCAGCATTTT,CASRPGGRGLNQPQHF
TRBV5-6,TRBJ2-3,-,few,TGTGCCAGCAGCTTGGTTGGGGGCGGAGGGGGCACAGATACGCAGTATTTT,CASSLVGGGGGTDTQYF
TRBV9,TRBJ2-1,-,few,TGTGCCAGCAGCGTAGGTAGCAGAAAGCAGTTCTTC,CASSVGSRKQFF
TRBV4-2,TRBJ1-1,-,few,TGTGCCAGCAGCCAGGGAGGGGGAACGGGCACTGAAGCTTTCTTT,CASSQGGGTGTEAFF
TRBV9,TRBJ2-1,-,-,TGTGCCAGCAGCGTAGAGGAGAGCCCTTCCTACAATGAGCAGTTCTTC,CASSVEESPSYNEQFF
TRBV29-1,TRBJ2-7,-,few,TGCAGCGTTGGCCTGAACGAGCAGTACTTC,CSVGLNEQYF
TRBV6-1,TRBJ2-1,TRBD2,-,TGTGCCAGCGGCGGGAGGGCCTGGGATGAGCAGTTCTTC,CASGGRAWDEQFF
TRBV30,TRBJ1-3,-,large,TGTGCCTCCTCCGCATGGATCGGAAACACCATATATTTT,CASSAWIGNTIYF
TRBV29-1,TRBJ2-7,TRBD2,few,TGCAGCGTTATGGGACTAGCCAACGAGCAGTACTTC,CSVMGLANEQYF
TRBV18,TRBJ2-1,-,-,TGTGCCAGCTCACCCGACTACAGTTACAATGAGCAGTTCTTC,CASSPDYSYNEQFF
TRBV28,TRBJ1-2,-,-,TGTGCCAGCAGTCTCCGACAAAACTATGGCTACACCTTC,CASSLRQNYGYTF